This TCR beta chain was profiled in a study of T cells after yellow fever vaccination. Concerning this clonotype: Its antigen is unknown.

Findings and caveats of the study: At 95% to 96% for CD4 and over 80% for CD8, most primary-vaccination clones showed up again after the booster. A weaker but faster secondary response was observed, peaking on day 5 versus 15.

For TCR, cDNA came from 5'RACE template switching, which added a universal primer site and UMIs. TCRdb reanalysed the 5' RACE reads using MiXCR and keeps one entry per CDR3 protein. The sample shows some 390,000 distinct CDR3 sequences, over 5% of them seen only once. The germline gives CDR1 MDHEN, CDR2 SYDVKM. The ends lost 4 bases at V and 5 bases at J; junction bases unmatched: 11. This CDR3 has 16 residues. The sequencing used PBMCs, collected 5 days after the yellow fever booster vaccination. This TCR was sampled from a young man who received the YFV17D yellow fever vaccine. The rearrangement uses TRBV28 and TRBJ2-5; 9 nucleotides align to TRBD1. The CDR3: CASSCPRTGDVETQYF. The DNA for the CDR3 is TGTGCCAGCAGTTGCCCTAGGACAGGGGACGTTGAGACCCAGTACTTC.